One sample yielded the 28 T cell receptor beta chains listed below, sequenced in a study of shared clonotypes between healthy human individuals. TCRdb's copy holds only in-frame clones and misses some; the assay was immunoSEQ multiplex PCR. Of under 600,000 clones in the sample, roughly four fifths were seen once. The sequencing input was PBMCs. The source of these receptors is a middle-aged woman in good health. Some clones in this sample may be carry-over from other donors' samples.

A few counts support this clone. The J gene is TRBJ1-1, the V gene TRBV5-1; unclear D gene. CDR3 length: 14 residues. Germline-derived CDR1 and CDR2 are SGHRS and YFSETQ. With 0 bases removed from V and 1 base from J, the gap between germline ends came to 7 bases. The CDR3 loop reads CASSLVMENTEAFF. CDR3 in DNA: TGCGCCAGCAGCTTGGTGATGGAGAACACTGAAGCTTTCTTT.

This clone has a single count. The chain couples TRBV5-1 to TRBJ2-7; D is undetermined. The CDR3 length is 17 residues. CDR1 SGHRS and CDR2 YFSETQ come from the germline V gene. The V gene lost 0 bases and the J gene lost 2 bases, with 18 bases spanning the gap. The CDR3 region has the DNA TGCGCCAGCAGCTTGGGCGGATGGGCTATCCCGACCTACGAGCAGTACTTC. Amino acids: CASSLGGWAIPTYEQYF.

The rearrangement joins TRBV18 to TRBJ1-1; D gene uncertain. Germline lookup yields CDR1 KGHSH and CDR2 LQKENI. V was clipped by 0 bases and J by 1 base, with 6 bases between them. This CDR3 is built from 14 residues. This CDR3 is CASSPPARNTEAFF. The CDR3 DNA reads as TGTGCCAGCTCACCACCGGCTCGGAACACTGAAGCTTTCTTT.

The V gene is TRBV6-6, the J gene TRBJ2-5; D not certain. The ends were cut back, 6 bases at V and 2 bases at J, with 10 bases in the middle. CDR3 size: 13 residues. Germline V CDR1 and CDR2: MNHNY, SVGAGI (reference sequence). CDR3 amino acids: CASSQMGQETQYF. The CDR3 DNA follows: TGTGCCAGCAGCCAGATGGGGCAAGAGACCCAGTACTTC.

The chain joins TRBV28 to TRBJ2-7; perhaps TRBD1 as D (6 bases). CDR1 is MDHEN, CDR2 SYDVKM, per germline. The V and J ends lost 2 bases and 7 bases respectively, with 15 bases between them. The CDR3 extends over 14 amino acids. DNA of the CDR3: TGTGCCAGCAGTTTAAGGGACACCGGAGTAGAGCAGTACTTC. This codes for CASSLRDTGVEQYF. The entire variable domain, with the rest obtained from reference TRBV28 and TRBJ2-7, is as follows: DVKVTQSSRYLVKRTGEKVFLECVQDMDHENMFWYRQDPGLGLRLIYFSYDVKMKEKGDIPEGYSVSREKKERFSLILESASTNQTSMYLCASSLRDTGVEQYFGPGTRLTVT.

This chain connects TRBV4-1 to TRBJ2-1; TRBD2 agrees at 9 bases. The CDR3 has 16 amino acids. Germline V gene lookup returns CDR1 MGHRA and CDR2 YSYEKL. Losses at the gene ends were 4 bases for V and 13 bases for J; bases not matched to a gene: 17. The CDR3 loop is CASSLRLAEGPPNQFF. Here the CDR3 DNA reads TGCGCCAGCAGCCTCCGACTAGCGGAAGGCCCCCCCAATCAGTTCTTC.

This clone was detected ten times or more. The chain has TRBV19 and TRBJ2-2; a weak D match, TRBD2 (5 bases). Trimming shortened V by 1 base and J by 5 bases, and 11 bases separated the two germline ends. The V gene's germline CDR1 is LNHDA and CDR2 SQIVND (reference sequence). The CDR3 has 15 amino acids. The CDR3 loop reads CASSIAEEVTGELFF. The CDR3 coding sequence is TGTGCCAGTAGTATAGCGGAGGAAGTGACCGGGGAGCTGTTTTTT.

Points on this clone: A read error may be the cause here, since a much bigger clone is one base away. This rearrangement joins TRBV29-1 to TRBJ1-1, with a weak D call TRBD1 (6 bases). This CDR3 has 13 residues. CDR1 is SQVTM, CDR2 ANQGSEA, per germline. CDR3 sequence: CSAAQGTNTEASF. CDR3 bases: TGCAGCGCTGCACAGGGTACGAACACTGAAGCTTCCTTT.

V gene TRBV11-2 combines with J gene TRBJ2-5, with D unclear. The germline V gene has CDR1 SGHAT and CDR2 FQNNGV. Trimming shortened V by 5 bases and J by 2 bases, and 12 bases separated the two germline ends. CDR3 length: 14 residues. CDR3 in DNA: TGTGCCAGCAGCCCAGAAAGAGCTCAAGAGACCCAGTACTTC. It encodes CASSPERAQETQYF.

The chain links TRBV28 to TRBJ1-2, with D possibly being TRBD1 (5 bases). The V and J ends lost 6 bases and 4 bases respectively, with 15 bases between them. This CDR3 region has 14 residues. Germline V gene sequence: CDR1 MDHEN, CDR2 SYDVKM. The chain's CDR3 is CASSRRDSFYGYTF. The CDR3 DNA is TGTGCCAGCAGCCGCCGGGACTCATTCTATGGCTACACCTTC.

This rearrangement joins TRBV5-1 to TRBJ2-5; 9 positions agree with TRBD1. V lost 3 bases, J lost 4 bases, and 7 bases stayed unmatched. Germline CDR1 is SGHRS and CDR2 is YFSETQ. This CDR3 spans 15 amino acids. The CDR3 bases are TGCGCCAGCAGCTCCCTACAGGGGGCGGGAGAGACCCAGTACTTC. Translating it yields CASSSLQGAGETQYF.

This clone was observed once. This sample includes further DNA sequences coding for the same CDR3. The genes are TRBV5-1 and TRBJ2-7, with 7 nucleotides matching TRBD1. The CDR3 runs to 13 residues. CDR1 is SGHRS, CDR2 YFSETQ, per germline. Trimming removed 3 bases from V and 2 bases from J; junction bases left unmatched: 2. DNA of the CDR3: TGCGCCAGCAGCTCGGGGACAGCCTACGAGCAGTACTTC. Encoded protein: CASSSGTAYEQYF.

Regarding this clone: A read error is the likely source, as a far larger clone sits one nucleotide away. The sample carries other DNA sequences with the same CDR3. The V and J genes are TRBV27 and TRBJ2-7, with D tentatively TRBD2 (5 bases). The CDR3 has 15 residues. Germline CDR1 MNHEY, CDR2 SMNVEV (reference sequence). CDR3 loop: CASSPDGVNAYEQYF. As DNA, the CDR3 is TGTGCCAGCAGTCCCGACGGGGTAAATGCCTACGAGCAGTACTTT.

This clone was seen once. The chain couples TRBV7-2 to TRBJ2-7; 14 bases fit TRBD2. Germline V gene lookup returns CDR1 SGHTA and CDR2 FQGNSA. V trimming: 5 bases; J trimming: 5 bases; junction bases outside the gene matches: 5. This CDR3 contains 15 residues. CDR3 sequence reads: CASSPLGLAGDEQYF. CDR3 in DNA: TGTGCCAGCAGCCCCCTGGGACTAGCGGGAGACGAGCAGTACTTC.

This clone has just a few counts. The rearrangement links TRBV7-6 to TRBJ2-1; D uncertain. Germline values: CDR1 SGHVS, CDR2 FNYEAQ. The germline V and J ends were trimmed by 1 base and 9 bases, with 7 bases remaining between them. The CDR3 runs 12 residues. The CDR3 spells CASSLVASEQFF. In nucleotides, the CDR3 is TGTGCCAGCAGCTTAGTTGCGAGTGAGCAGTTCTTC.

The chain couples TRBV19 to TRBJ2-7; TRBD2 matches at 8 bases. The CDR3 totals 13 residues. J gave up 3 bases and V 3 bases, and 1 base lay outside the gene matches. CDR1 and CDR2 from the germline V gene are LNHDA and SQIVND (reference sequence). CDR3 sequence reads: CASSITSGYEQYF. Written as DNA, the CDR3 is TGTGCCAGTAGTATTACTAGCGGCTACGAGCAGTACTTC.

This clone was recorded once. CDR3 loop: CAWDQVTGDEQFF. In DNA form, the CDR3 reads TGTGCCTGGGACCAGGTCACTGGGGATGAGCAGTTCTTC. V is TRBV30 and J is TRBJ2-1; no reliable D call. Between the trimmed V and J ends, which lost 5 bases and 8 bases, there was a span of 16 bases. Germline V lookup: CDR1 GTSNPN, CDR2 SVGIG (reference sequence). The CDR3 is 13 residues long.

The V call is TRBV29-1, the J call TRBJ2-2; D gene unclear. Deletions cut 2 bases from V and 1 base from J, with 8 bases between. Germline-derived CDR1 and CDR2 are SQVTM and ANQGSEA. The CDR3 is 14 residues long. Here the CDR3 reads CSVEPALNTGELFF. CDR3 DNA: TGCAGCGTTGAACCAGCCCTGAACACCGGGGAGCTGTTTTTT.

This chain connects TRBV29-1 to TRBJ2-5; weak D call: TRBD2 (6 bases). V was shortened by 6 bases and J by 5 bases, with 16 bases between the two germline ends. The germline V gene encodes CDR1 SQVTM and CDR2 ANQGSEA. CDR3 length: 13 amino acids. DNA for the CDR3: TGCAGCGTGGGGACTTCTCCGGGTGAGACCCAGTACTTC. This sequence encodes CSVGTSPGETQYF.

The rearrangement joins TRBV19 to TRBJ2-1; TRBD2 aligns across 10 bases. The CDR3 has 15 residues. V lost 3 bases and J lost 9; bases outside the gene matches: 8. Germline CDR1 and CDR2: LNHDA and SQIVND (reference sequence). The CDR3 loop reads CASSMRAGGPIEQFF. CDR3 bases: TGTGCCAGTAGTATGCGAGCGGGAGGGCCCATTGAGCAGTTCTTC.

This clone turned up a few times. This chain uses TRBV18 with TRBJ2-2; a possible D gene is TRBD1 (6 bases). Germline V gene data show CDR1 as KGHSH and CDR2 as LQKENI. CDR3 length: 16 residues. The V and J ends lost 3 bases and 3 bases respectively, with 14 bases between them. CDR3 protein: CASSPPGAPDTGELFF. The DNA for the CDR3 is TGTGCCAGCTCACCCCCAGGGGCCCCTGACACCGGGGAGCTGTTTTTT. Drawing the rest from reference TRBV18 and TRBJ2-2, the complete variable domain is NAGVMQNPRHLVRRRGQEARLRCSPMKGHSHVYWYRQLPEEGLKFMVYLQKENIIDESGMPKERFSAEFPKEGPSILRIQQVVRGDSAAYFCASSPPGAPDTGELFFGEGSRLTVL.

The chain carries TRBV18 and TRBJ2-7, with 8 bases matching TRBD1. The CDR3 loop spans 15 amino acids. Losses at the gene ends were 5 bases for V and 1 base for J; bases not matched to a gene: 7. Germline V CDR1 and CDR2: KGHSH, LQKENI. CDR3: CASSDIRQGSYEQYF. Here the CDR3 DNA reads TGTGCCAGCTCAGACATCCGACAGGGGTCCTACGAGCAGTACTTC.

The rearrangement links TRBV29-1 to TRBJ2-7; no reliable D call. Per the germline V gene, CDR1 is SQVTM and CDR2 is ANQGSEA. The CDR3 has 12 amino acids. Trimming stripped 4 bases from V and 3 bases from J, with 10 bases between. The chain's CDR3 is CSVAVASYEQYF. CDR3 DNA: TGCAGCGTTGCTGTGGCCAGCTACGAGCAGTACTTC.

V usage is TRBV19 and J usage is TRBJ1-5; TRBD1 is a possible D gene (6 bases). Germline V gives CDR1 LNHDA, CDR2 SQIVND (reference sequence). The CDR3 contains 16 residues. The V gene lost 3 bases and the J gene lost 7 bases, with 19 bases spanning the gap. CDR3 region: CASSMIPSGVGQPQHF. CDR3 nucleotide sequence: TGTGCCAGTAGTATGATTCCGTCAGGGGTGGGGCAGCCCCAGCATTTT.

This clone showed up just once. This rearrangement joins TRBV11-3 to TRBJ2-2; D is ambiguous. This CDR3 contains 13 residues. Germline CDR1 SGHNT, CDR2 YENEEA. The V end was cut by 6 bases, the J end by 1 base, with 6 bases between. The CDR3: CASSLMNTGELFF. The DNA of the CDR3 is TGTGCCAGCAGTCTTATGAACACCGGGGAGCTGTTTTTT.

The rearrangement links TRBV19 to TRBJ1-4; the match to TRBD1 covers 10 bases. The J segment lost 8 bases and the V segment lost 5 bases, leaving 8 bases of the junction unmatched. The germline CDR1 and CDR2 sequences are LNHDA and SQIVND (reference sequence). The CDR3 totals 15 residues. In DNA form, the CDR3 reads TGTGCCAGTAGTCTCGTCCGACAGGGGGCCGAAAAACTGTTTTTT. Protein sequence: CASSLVRQGAEKLFF.

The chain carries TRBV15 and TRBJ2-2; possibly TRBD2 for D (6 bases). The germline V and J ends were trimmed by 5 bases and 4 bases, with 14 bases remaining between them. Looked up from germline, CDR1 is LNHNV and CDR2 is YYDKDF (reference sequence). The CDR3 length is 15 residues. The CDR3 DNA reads TGTGCCACCAGCCCCCGGGACTTTCGCACCGGGGAGCTGTTTTTT. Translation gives CATSPRDFRTGELFF.

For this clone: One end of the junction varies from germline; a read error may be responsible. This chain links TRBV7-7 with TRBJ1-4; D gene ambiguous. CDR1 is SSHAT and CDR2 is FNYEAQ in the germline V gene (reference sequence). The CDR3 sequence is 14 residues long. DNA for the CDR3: TGTGCTAGCAGCTTAGCACAGAAGGGTGAAAAACTGTTTTTT. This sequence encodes CASSLAQKGEKLFF.